The entry that follows covers one T cell receptor beta chain sequence. This sample was included in a study of blood T cell repertoires in COVID-19. The protocol was immunoSEQ multiplex PCR, while the TCRdb copy is restricted to in-frame clones and leaves out a portion. The sample carries a few hundred thousand clones, about 88% recorded once. The ends were cut back, 4 bases at V and 8 bases at J, with 16 bases in the middle. Germline assignment: CDR1 SGDLS and CDR2 YYNGEE. The CDR3 contains 15 residues. The rearrangement links TRBV9 to TRBJ1-6; possibly TRBD1 for D (6 bases). The sample taken for sequencing was peripheral blood. The sequence was obtained from a woman aged 55-69 years with acute or convalescent COVID-19. The CDR3 DNA reads as TGTGCCAGCAGCACCCACACAGGGAGGGATTCACCCCTCCACTTT. Protein: CASSTHTGRDSPLHF.